The subject of this entry is one T cell receptor beta chain. Which antigen it targets is not known. No base quality information exists; no much larger clone differs at one position. TCR CDR3 regions were amplified from genomic DNA by multiplex PCR using the deep immunoSEQ assay. Genomic DNA extracted from each cell subset was distributed evenly over all wells of several immunoSEQ 96-well plates, and each plate served as one replicate. Each replicate PCR for sorted subsets received around 210 ng genomic DNA, equal to around 32,000 T cell genomes. Purified libraries were measured with a Qubit 3.0 fluorometer, size-checked on a Bioanalyzer 2100, and measured again with the KAPA Library Quantification kit. Each immunoSEQ 96-well plate was sequenced on its own single-read 150-cycle Illumina NextSeq 550 flow cell. On the authors' methods: Because the immunoSEQ output held only junctional sequences and lacked quality scores, the filtering could not match the filtering applied to full-length reads. Sequences were annotated with PyIR, a Python wrapper for IgBLAST v1.9, and V/J genes and CDR3 were assigned using IMGT germline references. Reads were filtered out if the reads had weak V/J assignments (E-value above 1e-6), no CDR3, stop codons, out-of-frame junctions, or ambiguous translated residues. V3J clonotypes were defined as sequences sharing the same inferred V gene, J gene, and CDR3 amino acid sequence. Percentage overlap between repertoires was computed as shared unique clonotypes divided by the size of the smaller repertoire. Three approaches were used to assess repertoire richness: RTK rarefaction, the Chao1 estimator, and Recon v2.1 estimates of unobserved clonotypes. Generation probabilities for all TCRbeta clonotypes obtained by the gDNA method from a handful of donors were computed using OLGA. TCRdb mirrors the immuneACCESS table, restricted to in-frame sequences. Some clones are absent from its copies; in checked studies, under half trace to an unresolved V gene, and the reason for the others is unknown. That table furnishes V, J and clone size, whereas the DNA furnished D and trimming. For this sample the table gives more than 1.2 million clones, of which around 98.5% were detected only once. 0.36% of the sample lies in the top ten.

The donors were healthy, HIV-negative adults with no recently reported acute infections or vaccinations. Every donor was a Caucasian adult living in Nashville, Tennessee, USA. CD4+ T cells were enriched by magnetic negative selection, after which naive cells were positively selected on CD45RA and the negative fraction was taken as the memory subset. After blood collection by leukapheresis, PBMCs were isolated using Ficoll-Histopaque density gradient centrifugation and then cryopreserved in the vapor phase of liquid nitrogen. Analytical flow cytometry was used to check the purity and quantity of every magnetically sorted T cell population. Each sorted fraction had its genomic DNA isolated and then quantified by UV absorbance on a Nanodrop 2000c. This entry is derived from a study of shared clonotypes between healthy human individuals (TCRdb year 2020). About the study as a whole: The cohort included a few men and a couple of women between 18 and 49 years of age. Per donor, three plates each were used for CD4 naive and CD4 memory, two for CD8 naive, and one for CD8 memory. The study deeply sequenced blood TCR repertoires of five healthy adults to estimate repertoire size and the extent of clonotype sharing between individuals. Libraries were prepared and TCR repertoires were sequenced by different laboratories using diverse techniques, in order to increase sequencing depth and limit assay-specific biases. Per donor, leukapheresis produced somewhere between about 0.85 and 10 billion PBMCs. Broad study findings and their caveats: The genetic and exposure-history diversity represented was limited by the small number of donors. Only blood was sampled, and tissue TCR repertoires likely differ from those in blood. Larger estimated clonotype richness was generally found for naive subsets than for memory subsets. Pairwise subsampling led to the expectation that sequencing depth would affect the degree of clonotype sharing among donors. Clonotypes shared by all four sorted-subset donors showed higher generation probabilities than non-shared clonotypes. Across four donors, about 5% of naive CD4, over 3% of naive CD8, approximately 2.5% of memory CD4, and roughly 0.4% of memory CD8 clonotypes were shared. Rarefaction of sorted-subset datasets indicated incomplete sequencing despite the large sequencing depth.

Deletion took 0 bases off V and 5 bases off J, with a span of 18 bases between the germline ends. Counted from cysteine to phenylalanine, this CDR3 has 16 amino acids. Solely the CDR3 DNA is kept, with 48 bases framed from the first base. The germline V gene specifies SGHDT as CDR1 and YYEEEE as CDR2. Sequenced: naive CD4+ T cells sorted from blood. This specimen's cell subset or site label, per the study, means: CD45RA+ positively selected. Rearrangement joined TRBV5-6 to TRBJ2-7; the D segment could be TRBD2, given 6 matching bases. This sequence was found in a man aged 25 to 40 in good health. The CDR3 sequence is CASSLAGAGSMHEQYF. The nucleotide sequence is given as TGTGCCAGCAGCTTGGCCGGGGCGGGATCCATGCACGAGCAGTACTTC.